This note documents a single T cell receptor beta chain sequence. No antigen is known for it. Assay used: immunoSEQ multiplex PCR; TCRdb lists only in-frame clones, some missing. This table holds 95,000 to 150,000 clones, roughly nine tenths found once. Whether given at about 4 or about 12 weeks, second doses were pooled. These data come from a study of T cell responses to AZD1222 COVID-19 vaccine. The germline V and J ends were trimmed by 7 bases and 4 bases, with 8 bases remaining between them. CDR1 is LNHDA, CDR2 SQIVND, per germline (reference sequence). The CDR3 is made up of 12 amino acids. Study-level results: Donor demographics were predominantly white British with a female majority; clonal diversity may be underestimated. Seropositive AZD1222 recipients at baseline numbered only five or six.

The V gene is TRBV19, the J gene TRBJ1-5, with D hard to call. The source material was peripheral blood, sampled 28 days after the second AZD1222 dose. This TCR came from an adult who received the AZD1222 COVID-19 vaccine. CDR3: CASTIGNQPQHF. The CDR3 DNA sequence: TGTGCCAGTACTATTGGGAATCAGCCCCAGCATTTT.